What follows is one TCR beta chain and its context. The antigen remains unidentified. The data were obtained in a study of CXCR3-negative and CXCR3-positive naive CD8 T cells. Libraries of TRB cDNA were made by 5' RACE and carried UMIs. For each CDR3 protein, TCRdb gives one entry from its re-call of the 5' RACE reads, without DNA. The repertoire table contains over 55,000 distinct CDR3 sequences. Study results and caveats: Naive CXCR3-positive cells had TRB CDR3s more hydrophobic than those of CXCR3-negative naive cells.

In triplicate, each CD8+ T cell subset was sorted at 300,000 cells per replicate. Naive CD8+ T cells had a CD45RO-CCR7+CD27+CD95- phenotype. The CDR3 runs to 13 residues. Germline lookup yields CDR1 MNHEY and CDR2 SVGEGT. Sequences were obtained from naive CXCR3+ CD8+ T cells from blood. Documented subset: CD45RO-CCR7+CD27+CD95- naive CD8+ T cells expressing CXCR3 (TNR3+). The clonotype was recovered from a human donor in good health. Some clones in this sample may be carry-over from other donors' samples. The V gene is TRBV6-2 or TRBV6-3, the J gene TRBJ2-7. The CDR3 protein is CASSSRQPYEQYF.